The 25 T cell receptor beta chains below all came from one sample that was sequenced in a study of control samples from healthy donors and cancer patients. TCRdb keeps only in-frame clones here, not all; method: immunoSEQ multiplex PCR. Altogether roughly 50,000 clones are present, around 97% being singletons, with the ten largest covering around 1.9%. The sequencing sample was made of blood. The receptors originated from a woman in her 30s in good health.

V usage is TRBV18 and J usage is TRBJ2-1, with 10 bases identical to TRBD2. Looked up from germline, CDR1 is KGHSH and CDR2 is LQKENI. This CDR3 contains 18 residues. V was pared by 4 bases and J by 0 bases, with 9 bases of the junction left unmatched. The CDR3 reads CASSRTLAGPSSYNEQFF. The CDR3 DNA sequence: TGTGCCAGCTCACGTACACTAGCGGGGCCTAGCTCCTACAATGAGCAGTTCTTC.

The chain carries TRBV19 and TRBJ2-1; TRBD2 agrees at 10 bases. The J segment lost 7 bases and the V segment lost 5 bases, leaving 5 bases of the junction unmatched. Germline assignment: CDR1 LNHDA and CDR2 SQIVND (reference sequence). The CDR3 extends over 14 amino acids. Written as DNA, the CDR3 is TGTGCCAGTAGTCAGCGGGAGGGCCTTAATGAGCAGTTCTTC. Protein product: CASSQREGLNEQFF.

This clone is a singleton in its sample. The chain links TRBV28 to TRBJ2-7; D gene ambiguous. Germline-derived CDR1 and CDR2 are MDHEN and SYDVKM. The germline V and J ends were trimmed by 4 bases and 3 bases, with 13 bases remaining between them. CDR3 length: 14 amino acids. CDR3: CASSSGRANYEQYF. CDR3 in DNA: TGTGCCAGCAGTTCGGGTAGGGCCAACTACGAGCAGTACTTC.

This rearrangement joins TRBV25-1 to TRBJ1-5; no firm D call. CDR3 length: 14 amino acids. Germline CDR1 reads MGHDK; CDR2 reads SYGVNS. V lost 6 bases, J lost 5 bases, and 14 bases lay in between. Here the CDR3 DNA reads TGTGCCAGCAGCTCTCCCGACCGGGATCAGCCCCAGCATTTT. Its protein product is CASSSPDRDQPQHF.

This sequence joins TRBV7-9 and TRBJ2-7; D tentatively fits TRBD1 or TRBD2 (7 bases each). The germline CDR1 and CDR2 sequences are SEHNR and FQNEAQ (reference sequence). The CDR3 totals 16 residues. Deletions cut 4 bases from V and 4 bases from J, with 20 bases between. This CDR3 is CASSWAGRDRKYEQYF. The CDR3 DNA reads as TGTGCCAGCAGCTGGGCGGGGAGGGACAGAAAGTACGAGCAGTACTTC.

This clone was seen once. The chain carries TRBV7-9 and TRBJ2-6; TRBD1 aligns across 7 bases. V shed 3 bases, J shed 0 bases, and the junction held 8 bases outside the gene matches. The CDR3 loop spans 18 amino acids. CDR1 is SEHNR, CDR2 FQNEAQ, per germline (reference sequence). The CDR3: CASSFPGQTSSGANVLTF. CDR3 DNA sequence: TGTGCCAGCAGCTTCCCGGGACAGACCTCCTCTGGGGCCAACGTCCTGACTTTC.

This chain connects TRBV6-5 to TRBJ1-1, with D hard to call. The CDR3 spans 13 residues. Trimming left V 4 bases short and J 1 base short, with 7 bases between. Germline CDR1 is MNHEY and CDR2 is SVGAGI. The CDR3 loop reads CASSWTGNTEAFF. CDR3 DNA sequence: TGTGCCAGCAGTTGGACGGGGAACACTGAAGCTTTCTTT.

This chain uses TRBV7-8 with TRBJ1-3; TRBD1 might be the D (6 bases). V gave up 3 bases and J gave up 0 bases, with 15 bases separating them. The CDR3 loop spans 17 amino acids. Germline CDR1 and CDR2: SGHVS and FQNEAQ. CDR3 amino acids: CASSLGGAADSGNTIYF. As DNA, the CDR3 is TGTGCCAGCAGCTTGGGGGGGGCGGCGGACTCTGGAAACACCATATATTTT.

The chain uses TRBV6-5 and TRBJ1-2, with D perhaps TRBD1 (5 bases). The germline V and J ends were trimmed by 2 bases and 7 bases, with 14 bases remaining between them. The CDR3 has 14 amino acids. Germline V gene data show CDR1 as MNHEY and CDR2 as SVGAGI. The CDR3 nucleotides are TGTGCCAGCAGTTACGATCGGGGACGCTCTGGCTACACCTTC. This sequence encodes CASSYDRGRSGYTF.

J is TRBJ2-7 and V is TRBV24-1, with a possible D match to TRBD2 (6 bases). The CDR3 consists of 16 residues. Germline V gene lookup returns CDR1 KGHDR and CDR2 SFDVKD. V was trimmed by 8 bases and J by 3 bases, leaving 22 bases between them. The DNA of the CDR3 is TGTGCCACCACTATCGGTGTAGGGATGGACTACTACGAGCAGTACTTC. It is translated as CATTIGVGMDYYEQYF.

The chain's CDR3 is CASSALAGGPGANVLTF. CDR3 DNA sequence: TGTGCCAGCAGTGCACTAGCGGGAGGGCCTGGGGCCAACGTCCTGACTTTC. The chain carries TRBV2 and TRBJ2-6; 13 bases agree with TRBD2. This CDR3 is 17 amino acids long. Germline assignment: CDR1 SNHLY and CDR2 FYNNEI. V gave up 4 bases and J gave up 2 bases; unmatched junction bases: 2.

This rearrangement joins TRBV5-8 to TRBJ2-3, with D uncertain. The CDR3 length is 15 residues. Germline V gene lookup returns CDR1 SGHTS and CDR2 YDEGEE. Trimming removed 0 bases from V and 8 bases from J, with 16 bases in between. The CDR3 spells CASSLALWGTPTQYF. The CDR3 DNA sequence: TGTGCCAGCAGCTTGGCACTTTGGGGTACCCCTACGCAGTATTTT.

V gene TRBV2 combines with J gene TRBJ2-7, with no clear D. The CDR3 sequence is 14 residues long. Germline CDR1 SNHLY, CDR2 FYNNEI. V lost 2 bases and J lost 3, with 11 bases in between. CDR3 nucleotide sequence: TGTGCCAGCAGTGAAAGTCAGGAATTCTACGAGCAGTACTTC. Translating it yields CASSESQEFYEQYF.

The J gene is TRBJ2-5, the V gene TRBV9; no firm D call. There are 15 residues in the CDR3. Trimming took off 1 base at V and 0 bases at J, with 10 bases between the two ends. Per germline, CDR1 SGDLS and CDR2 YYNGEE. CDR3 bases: TGTGCCAGCAGCGTACTCCCAGACAACCAAGAGACCCAGTACTTC. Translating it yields CASSVLPDNQETQYF.

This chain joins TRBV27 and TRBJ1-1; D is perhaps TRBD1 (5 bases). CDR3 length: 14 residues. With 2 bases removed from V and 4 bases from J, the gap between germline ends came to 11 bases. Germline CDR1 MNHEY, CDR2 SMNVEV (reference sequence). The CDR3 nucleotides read TGTGCCAGCAGTTTAACGGGGGGGAGCACTGAAGCTTTCTTT. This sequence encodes CASSLTGGSTEAFF.

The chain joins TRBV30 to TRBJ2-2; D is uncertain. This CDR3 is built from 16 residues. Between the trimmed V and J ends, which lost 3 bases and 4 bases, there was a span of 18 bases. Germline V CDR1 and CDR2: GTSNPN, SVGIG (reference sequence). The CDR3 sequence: CAWSRPKSSTTGELFF. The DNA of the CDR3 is TGTGCCTGGAGCCGTCCGAAGTCTAGTACCACCGGGGAGCTGTTTTTT.

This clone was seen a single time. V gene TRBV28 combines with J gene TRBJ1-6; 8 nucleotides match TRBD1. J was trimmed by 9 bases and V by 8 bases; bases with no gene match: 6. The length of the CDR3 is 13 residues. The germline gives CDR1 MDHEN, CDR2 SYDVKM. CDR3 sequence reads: CASGDRGGSPLHF. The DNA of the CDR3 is TGTGCCAGCGGAGACAGGGGAGGTTCACCCCTCCACTTT.

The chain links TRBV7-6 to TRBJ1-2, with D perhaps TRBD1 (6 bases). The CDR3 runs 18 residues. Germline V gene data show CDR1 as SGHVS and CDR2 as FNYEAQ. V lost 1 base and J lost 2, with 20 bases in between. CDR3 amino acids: CASSLVGDGGRNNYGYTF. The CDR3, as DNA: TGTGCCAGCAGCTTAGTAGGTGATGGGGGCCGTAACAACTATGGCTACACCTTC.

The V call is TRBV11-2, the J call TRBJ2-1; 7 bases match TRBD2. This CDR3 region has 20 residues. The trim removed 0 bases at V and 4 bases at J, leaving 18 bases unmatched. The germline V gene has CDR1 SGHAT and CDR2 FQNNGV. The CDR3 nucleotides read TGTGCCAGCAGCTTAGAAAACAATCCTCTTGGACTAGGAGGTTACAATGAGCAGTTCTTC. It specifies CASSLENNPLGLGGYNEQFF.

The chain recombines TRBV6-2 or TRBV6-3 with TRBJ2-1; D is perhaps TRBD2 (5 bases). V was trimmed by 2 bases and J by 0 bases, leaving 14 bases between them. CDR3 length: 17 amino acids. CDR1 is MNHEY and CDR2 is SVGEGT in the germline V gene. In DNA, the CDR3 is TGTGCCAGCAGTTACCATTTTAGCGACCACTCCTACAATGAGCAGTTCTTC. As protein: CASSYHFSDHSYNEQFF.

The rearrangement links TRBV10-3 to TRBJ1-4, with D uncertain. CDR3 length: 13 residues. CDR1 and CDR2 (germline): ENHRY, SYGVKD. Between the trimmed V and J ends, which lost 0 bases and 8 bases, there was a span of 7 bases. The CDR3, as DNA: TGTGCCATCAGTGAGTCCGGAGGGGAAAAACTGTTTTTT. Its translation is CAISESGGEKLFF.

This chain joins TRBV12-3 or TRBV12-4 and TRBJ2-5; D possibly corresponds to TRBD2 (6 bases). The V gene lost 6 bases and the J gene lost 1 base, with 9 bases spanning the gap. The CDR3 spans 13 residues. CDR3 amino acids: CASSVAVQETQYF. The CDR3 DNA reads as TGTGCCAGCAGCGTAGCGGTCCAAGAGACCCAGTACTTC.

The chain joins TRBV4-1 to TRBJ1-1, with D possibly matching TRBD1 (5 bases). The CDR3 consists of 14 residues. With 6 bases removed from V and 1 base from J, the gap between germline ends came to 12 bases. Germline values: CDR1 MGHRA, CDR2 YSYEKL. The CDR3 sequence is CASRGPIRNTEAFF. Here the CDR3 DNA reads TGCGCCAGCAGGGGACCAATCCGGAACACTGAAGCTTTCTTT.

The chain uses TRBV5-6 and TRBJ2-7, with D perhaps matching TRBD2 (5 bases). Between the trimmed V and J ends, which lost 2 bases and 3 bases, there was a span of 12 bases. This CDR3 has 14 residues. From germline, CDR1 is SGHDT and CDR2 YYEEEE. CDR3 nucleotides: TGTGCCAGCAGCTTTTTCCAGCGGAGCTACGAGCAGTACTTC. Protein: CASSFFQRSYEQYF. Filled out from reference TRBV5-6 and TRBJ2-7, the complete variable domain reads DAGVTQSPTHLIKTRGQQVTLRCSPKSGHDTVSWYQQALGQGPQFIFQYYEEEERQRGNFPDRFSGHQFPNYSSELNVNALLLGDSALYLCASSFFQRSYEQYFGPGTRLTVT.

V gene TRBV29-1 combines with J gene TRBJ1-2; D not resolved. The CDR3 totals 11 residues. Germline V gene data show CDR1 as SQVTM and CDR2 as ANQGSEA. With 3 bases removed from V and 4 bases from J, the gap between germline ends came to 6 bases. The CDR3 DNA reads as TGCAGCGTTGATGGGGTCTATGGCTACACCTTC. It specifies CSVDGVYGYTF.